One and the same sample provided the 13 T cell receptor beta chains below, sequenced in a study of beta chain features in type 1 diabetes. The whole isolated RNA underwent reverse transcription, so sequencing captured expressed TCRB transcripts. This table comes from immunoSEQ multiplex PCR, and its TCRdb copy is limited to in-frame clones, with some not included. The data contain hundreds of thousands of clones, about a sixth of them singletons. Material: naive CD4+ T cells from blood. The receptor source for this set is a woman younger than 30 in good health.

The V call is TRBV6-5, the J call TRBJ1-4; D call uncertain. CDR3 size: 15 residues. Germline assignment: CDR1 MNHEY and CDR2 SVGAGI. Between the trimmed V and J ends, which lost 0 bases and 5 bases, there was a span of 10 bases. The CDR3 sequence: CASSYSGRTNEKLFF. The CDR3 DNA reads TGTGCCAGCAGTTACTCGGGTCGGACGAATGAAAAACTGTTTTTT.

This clone was counted only a few times. The chain carries TRBV7-2 and TRBJ2-1, with TRBD2 matching over 9 bases. This CDR3 is 15 amino acids long. Trimming took 3 bases from V and 9 from J; bases not matched to a gene: 9. Germline V lookup: CDR1 SGHTA, CDR2 FQGNSA. The CDR3 sequence is CASSLAGGPGFEQFF. CDR3 nucleotide sequence: TGTGCCAGCAGCTTGGCGGGAGGGCCGGGGTTTGAGCAGTTCTTC.

This clone was detected a few times. This rearrangement joins TRBV10-3 to TRBJ1-5; 11 bases fit TRBD1. The germline gives CDR1 ENHRY, CDR2 SYGVKD. The CDR3 sequence is 15 residues long. V shed 2 bases and J 11 bases; nucleotides not matched to a gene: 8. The CDR3 bases are TGTGCCATCAGTGAGGCGGACAGGGGGCCACCGACCCAGCATTTT. Translation: CAISEADRGPPTQHF.

This clone has only a few counts. V gene TRBV11-2 combines with J gene TRBJ1-5; no definite D call. Germline values: CDR1 SGHAT, CDR2 FQNNGV. The CDR3 loop spans 14 amino acids. Trimming cost V 0 bases and J 1 base, with 4 bases left between them. CDR3 nucleotide sequence: TGTGCCAGCAGCTTAGAGGCCAGCAATCAGCCCCAGCATTTT. Protein: CASSLEASNQPQHF.

This clone appeared a few times. The chain couples TRBV28 to TRBJ2-5; perhaps TRBD2 as D (6 bases). The germline V gene encodes CDR1 MDHEN and CDR2 SYDVKM. The CDR3 extends over 13 amino acids. Trimming left V 6 bases short and J 3 bases short, with 11 bases between. The CDR3 nucleotides are TGTGCCAGCAGCCAGGGACTTAAAGAGACCCAGTACTTC. This codes for CASSQGLKETQYF.

The V gene is TRBV27, the J gene TRBJ2-7; D perhaps matches TRBD1 (5 bases). V was cut by 7 bases and J by 0 bases, with 16 bases left in between. This CDR3 contains 15 residues. In germline, CDR1 is MNHEY, CDR2 SMNVEV (reference sequence). The CDR3 DNA sequence: TGTGCCAGCACTCCTCGGAAGGGGATCTCCTACGAGCAGTACTTC. Its translation: CASTPRKGISYEQYF.

The chain couples TRBV10-3 to TRBJ1-5; no definite D call. V gave up 2 bases and J gave up 5 bases, with 13 bases separating them. The CDR3 is 15 amino acids. The germline CDR1 and CDR2 sequences are ENHRY and SYGVKD. Here the CDR3 DNA reads TGTGCCATCAGTGAGGTGTCCATCAAGGATCAGCCCCAGCATTTT. Its translation: CAISEVSIKDQPQHF.

CDR3: CASSLAGTSIYEQYF. CDR3 nucleotides: TGTGCCAGCAGCTTAGCCGGGACTAGTATTTACGAGCAGTACTTC. The chain is built from TRBV11-2 and TRBJ2-7, with 8 bases that match TRBD2. The CDR3 is 15 amino acids. V lost 1 base, J lost 4 bases, and 6 bases stayed unmatched. Germline V gene sequence: CDR1 SGHAT, CDR2 FQNNGV.

The chain carries TRBV5-4 and TRBJ1-5, with a possible D match to TRBD1 (6 bases). V gave up 4 bases and J gave up 0 bases, with 17 bases separating them. There are 17 residues in the CDR3. Germline V lookup: CDR1 SGHNT, CDR2 YYREEE (reference sequence). CDR3 bases: TGTGCCAGCAGCCCGGGGGCGGCCGATTATAGCAATCAGCCCCAGCATTTT. Translated, it gives CASSPGAADYSNQPQHF.

This clone turned up a few times. The V gene is TRBV6-5, the J gene TRBJ2-7, with 9 bases aligning to TRBD2. V lost 6 bases and J lost 4; bases outside the gene matches: 10. The CDR3 loop spans 15 amino acids. Germline V CDR1 and CDR2: MNHEY, SVGAGI. The DNA for the CDR3 is TGTGCCAGCAGAACTCTTAGCGGGAGTGAATACGAGCAGTACTTC. Its protein product is CASRTLSGSEYEQYF.

This clone was seen more than once but under ten times. This chain joins TRBV6-5 and TRBJ2-1; the match to TRBD1 covers 7 bases. CDR1 MNHEY and CDR2 SVGAGI come from the germline V gene. This CDR3 is built from 15 residues. With V trimmed by 4 bases and J by 12 bases, 15 bases remained unmatched. The CDR3 sequence is CASSLRQGPRVGQFF. DNA of the CDR3: TGTGCCAGCAGTTTAAGACAGGGTCCGCGGGTGGGGCAGTTCTTC.

The chain combines TRBV6-6 with TRBJ1-1; no definite D call. This CDR3 is built from 12 residues. Germline CDR1 reads MNHNY; CDR2 reads SVGAGI (reference sequence). V dropped 10 bases and J dropped 1 base, with 10 bases sitting between them. The CDR3 nucleotides are TGTGCCACCTCGGACTGGAACACTGAAGCTTTCTTT. This sequence encodes CATSDWNTEAFF.

This clone was detected a few times. This sequence joins TRBV2 and TRBJ2-7, with 9 bases that match TRBD1. CDR1 and CDR2 from the germline V gene are SNHLY and FYNNEI. The CDR3 is made up of 15 amino acids. Trimming took 5 bases from V and 4 from J; bases not matched to a gene: 9. CDR3 residues: CASSPRDRVTYEQYF. CDR3 DNA: TGTGCCAGCAGTCCTAGGGACAGGGTAACGTACGAGCAGTACTTC.